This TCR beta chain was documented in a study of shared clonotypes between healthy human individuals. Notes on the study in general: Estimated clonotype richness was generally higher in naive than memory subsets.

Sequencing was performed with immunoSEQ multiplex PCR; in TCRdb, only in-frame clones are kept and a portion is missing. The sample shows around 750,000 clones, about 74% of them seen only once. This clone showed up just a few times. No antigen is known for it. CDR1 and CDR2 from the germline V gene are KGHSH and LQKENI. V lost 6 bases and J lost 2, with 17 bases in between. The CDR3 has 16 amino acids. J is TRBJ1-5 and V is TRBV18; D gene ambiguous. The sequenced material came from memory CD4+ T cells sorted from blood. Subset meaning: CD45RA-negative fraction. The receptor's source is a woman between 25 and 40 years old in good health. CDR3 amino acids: CASSMARALGNQPQHF. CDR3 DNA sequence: TGTGCCAGCTCCATGGCGAGGGCGCTGGGCAATCAGCCCCAGCATTTT.